A single sample is the source of the 32 T cell receptor beta chains below, sequenced in a study of blood T cell repertoires in COVID-19. The repertoire was sequenced with immunoSEQ multiplex PCR; TCRdb's copy has only in-frame clones and lacks some. The sample gives roughly 400,000 clones, over 75% of which show up once; about 1.1% is in the top ten. Sequencing was done on a sample of PBMCs or T cells enriched from blood (not recorded which). Receptors were obtained from a man between 25 and 39 years old who had recovered from COVID-19.

The chain is built from TRBV7-8 and TRBJ2-5; TRBD2 matches at 14 bases. J gave up 2 bases and V 5 bases, and 7 bases lay outside the gene matches. CDR3 length: 17 amino acids. The germline gives CDR1 SGHVS, CDR2 FQNEAQ. CDR3 loop: CASSGLAGGGWQETQYF. Here the CDR3 DNA reads TGTGCCAGCAGCGGACTAGCGGGAGGAGGATGGCAAGAGACCCAGTACTTC.

This chain links TRBV27 with TRBJ1-2; a possible D gene is TRBD1 (5 bases). Trimming cost V 2 bases and J 1 base, with 5 bases left between them. Germline lookup yields CDR1 MNHEY and CDR2 SMNVEV (reference sequence). The CDR3 is made up of 13 amino acids. The CDR3 sequence is CASSLDSNYGYTF. The CDR3 DNA reads as TGTGCCAGCAGTTTAGACAGTAACTATGGCTACACCTTC.

As regards this clone: Other nucleotide sequences in the sample specify the same CDR3. V gene TRBV3-1 (or the pseudogene TRBV3-2) combines with J gene TRBJ2-1; D is uncertain. In germline, CDR1 is LGHDT, CDR2 YNNKEL (reference sequence). Between the trimmed V and J ends, which lost 4 bases and 4 bases, there was a span of 8 bases. The CDR3 sequence is 13 residues long. CDR3 amino acids: CASSRGRYNEQFF. In DNA, the CDR3 is TGTGCCAGCAGCCGAGGTCGGTACAATGAGCAGTTCTTC.

The rearrangement links TRBV27 to TRBJ2-7, with D maybe TRBD1 (6 bases). This CDR3 region has 14 residues. Germline-derived CDR1 and CDR2 are MNHEY and SMNVEV (reference sequence). V was clipped by 5 bases and J by 1 base, with 12 bases between them. The CDR3 protein is CASSPWDKSYEQYF. CDR3 nucleotides: TGTGCCAGCAGTCCGTGGGACAAATCCTACGAGCAGTACTTC.

The chain carries TRBV5-1 and TRBJ1-4; TRBD1 matches 8 bases. The CDR3 is 15 amino acids. The V gene's germline CDR1 is SGHRS and CDR2 YFSETQ. The V segment lost 0 bases and the J segment 6 bases; nucleotides outside the gene matches: 4. CDR3 DNA sequence: TGCGCCAGCAGCTTGGGGGGACAGGCACATGAAAAACTGTTTTTT. Protein: CASSLGGQAHEKLFF.

J is TRBJ1-5 and V is TRBV5-6; TRBD1 matches 9 bases. The ends lost 3 bases at V and 4 bases at J; junction bases unmatched: 2. Per the germline V gene, CDR1 is SGHDT and CDR2 is YYEEEE. This CDR3 is 14 amino acids long. The CDR3 region is CASSYGTGNQPQHF. As DNA, the CDR3 is TGTGCCAGCAGCTACGGGACAGGGAATCAGCCCCAGCATTTT.

The CDR3 DNA sequence: TGTGCCAGCAGATCTGGCGGGCCCCCGGAGGGAGAAAAACTGTTTTTT. This encodes CASRSGGPPEGEKLFF. This rearrangement joins TRBV28 to TRBJ1-4; no clear D gene. The CDR3 is 16 amino acids. The V end was cut by 6 bases, the J end by 8 bases, with 22 bases between. CDR1 is MDHEN, CDR2 SYDVKM, per germline.

This sequence joins TRBV6-5 and TRBJ2-2; D is unresolved. This CDR3 comprises 11 residues. Germline V lookup: CDR1 MNHEY, CDR2 SVGAGI. V was cut by 2 bases and J by 11 bases, with 6 bases left in between. As DNA, the CDR3 is TGTGCCAGCAGTTACCTCGGTGAGCTGTTTTTT. Amino acid sequence: CASSYLGELFF.

The chain combines TRBV28 with TRBJ1-4; 7 bases fit TRBD1. This CDR3 has 14 residues. The V gene end was trimmed by 6 bases and the J gene end by 8 bases; junction bases not matched to a gene: 9. Germline V lookup: CDR1 MDHEN, CDR2 SYDVKM. The CDR3 protein is CASRPTGAREKLFF. The CDR3 coding sequence is TGTGCCAGCAGGCCCACAGGGGCGAGAGAAAAACTGTTTTTT.

This chain links TRBV5-4 with TRBJ2-7; TRBD2 matches 8 bases. The CDR3 extends over 16 amino acids. The trim removed 0 bases at V and 5 bases at J, leaving 10 bases unmatched. CDR1 SGHNT and CDR2 YYREEE come from the germline V gene (reference sequence). The CDR3 reads CASSLGSSGPAHEQYF. The CDR3 DNA reads TGTGCCAGCAGCTTGGGTTCTAGCGGGCCGGCCCACGAGCAGTACTTC.

Note on this clone: The sample contains more than one DNA sequence encoding this CDR3. This chain links TRBV27 with TRBJ2-1, with 7 bases matching TRBD1. The CDR3 runs 15 residues. V shed 3 bases, J shed 0 bases, and the junction held 2 bases outside the gene matches. Germline V gene lookup returns CDR1 MNHEY and CDR2 SMNVEV (reference sequence). The CDR3: CASSLTGSSYNEQFF. The CDR3 DNA reads as TGTGCCAGCAGTTTGACAGGGAGCTCCTACAATGAGCAGTTCTTC.

The chain recombines TRBV6-6 with TRBJ2-2, with D perhaps TRBD2 (6 bases). The CDR3 covers 14 residues. The germline V gene encodes CDR1 MNHNY and CDR2 SVGAGI (reference sequence). V lost 4 bases to trimming and J lost 5 bases, with 11 bases between them. The CDR3 bases are TGTGCCAGCAGTTTATACGGGGGAACCGGGGAGCTGTTTTTT. It codes for CASSLYGGTGELFF.

A note on this clone: The sample carries other DNA sequences with the same CDR3. This chain joins TRBV24-1 and TRBJ2-7; D may be TRBD2 (5 bases). Between the trimmed V and J ends, which lost 3 bases and 1 base, there was a span of 12 bases. The CDR3 runs to 15 residues. CDR1 and CDR2 (germline): KGHDR, SFDVKD. For the CDR3, the DNA is TGTGCCACCAGTGATCCGACGAGCGGATCCTACGAGCAGTACTTC. Protein: CATSDPTSGSYEQYF.

The genes are TRBV28 and TRBJ1-5, with D possibly being TRBD1 (6 bases). Trimming removed 6 bases from V and 6 bases from J, with 21 bases in between. The CDR3 is 16 amino acids. Germline V lookup: CDR1 MDHEN, CDR2 SYDVKM. CDR3 loop: CASSPNRGASVQPQHF. CDR3 nucleotide sequence: TGTGCCAGCAGCCCAAATCGGGGGGCTAGTGTTCAGCCCCAGCATTTT.

This chain uses TRBV6-4 with TRBJ1-6, with 7 bases that match TRBD1. V lost 4 bases, J lost 11 bases, and 5 bases stayed unmatched. Germline V gene lookup returns CDR1 MRHNA and CDR2 SNTAGT. The CDR3 contains 13 residues. The CDR3 region is CASSAQGETPLHF. The CDR3 DNA follows: TGTGCCAGCAGTGCGCAGGGGGAGACACCCCTCCACTTT.

The rearrangement links TRBV15 to TRBJ2-1, with 8 bases identical to TRBD2. CDR1 LNHNV and CDR2 YYDKDF come from the germline V gene (reference sequence). Unmatched junction bases numbered 5, after V lost 1 base and J lost 6 bases. The CDR3 length is 15 residues. The CDR3 spells CATSRGLAGTNEQFF. As DNA, the CDR3 is TGTGCCACCAGCAGAGGGCTAGCGGGTACCAATGAGCAGTTCTTC.

Regarding this clone: This sample includes further DNA sequences coding for the same CDR3. V usage is TRBV12-3 or TRBV12-4 and J usage is TRBJ1-4, with unresolved D. Between the trimmed V and J ends, which lost 0 bases and 8 bases, there was a span of 7 bases. The length of the CDR3 is 13 residues. The CDR3 DNA sequence: TGTGCCAGCAGTTTAGCGCCCGGGGAAAAACTGTTTTTT. Encoded protein: CASSLAPGEKLFF.

The chain links TRBV6-5 to TRBJ1-1, with a possible D match to TRBD1 (6 bases). V gave up 4 bases and J gave up 7 bases, with 13 bases separating them. Germline V gives CDR1 MNHEY, CDR2 SVGAGI. This CDR3 comprises 13 residues. Here the CDR3 reads CASSLGQHVEAFF. DNA of the CDR3: TGTGCCAGCAGTTTAGGACAGCATGTTGAAGCTTTCTTT.

This clone was observed once. This chain joins TRBV27 and TRBJ2-7, with 9 bases matching TRBD2. The germline V gene has CDR1 MNHEY and CDR2 SMNVEV (reference sequence). The CDR3 is 14 amino acids. Germline trimming cut 3 bases from V and 6 bases from J; bases unmatched to any gene: 6. The CDR3 nucleotides read TGTGCCAGCAGTTTGGGGACTAGCCCCCTCGAGCAGTACTTC. It is translated as CASSLGTSPLEQYF.

The chain links TRBV5-5 to TRBJ1-2; D unclear. CDR3 length: 15 amino acids. Germline V CDR1 and CDR2: SGHKS, YYEKEE (reference sequence). Trimming took off 4 bases at V and 0 bases at J, with 13 bases between the two ends. DNA of the CDR3: TGTGCCAGCAGCCCGACTCAGTCAGCTAACTATGGCTACACCTTC. It translates to CASSPTQSANYGYTF.

The V call is TRBV5-1, the J call TRBJ2-7; D is perhaps TRBD1 (6 bases). Germline lookup yields CDR1 SGHRS and CDR2 YFSETQ. This CDR3 comprises 13 residues. Trimming left V 2 bases short and J 6 bases short, with 12 bases between. The CDR3 DNA sequence: TGCGCCAGCAGCTTCCAGGGGCTTAGCGAGCAGTACTTC. Its protein product is CASSFQGLSEQYF.

The chain has TRBV5-1 and TRBJ1-1; 8 nucleotides align to TRBD1. Germline V gives CDR1 SGHRS, CDR2 YFSETQ. The CDR3 loop spans 15 amino acids. Trimming cost V 0 bases and J 1 base; bases outside gene matches: 2. This chain's CDR3 is CASSLETGGNTEAFF. The CDR3 DNA sequence: TGCGCCAGCAGCTTGGAAACAGGGGGGAACACTGAAGCTTTCTTT.

The J gene is TRBJ1-2, the V gene TRBV18; possible D gene TRBD1, 5 bases. V shed 3 bases and J shed 6 bases, with 17 bases lying between them. CDR1 and CDR2 (germline): KGHSH, LQKENI. There are 15 residues in the CDR3. The CDR3 nucleotides read TGTGCCAGCTCACCGTTCGTAGGCAGGGAAGATGGCTACACCTTC. As protein: CASSPFVGREDGYTF.

The chain has TRBV28 and TRBJ2-6, with D tentatively TRBD1 (5 bases). Germline values: CDR1 MDHEN, CDR2 SYDVKM. The CDR3 sequence is 17 residues long. Trimming shortened V by 3 bases and J by 0 bases, and 12 bases separated the two germline ends. CDR3 residues: CASSLVDKSSGANVLTF. The CDR3 DNA follows: TGTGCCAGCAGTTTGGTGGACAAAAGCTCTGGGGCCAACGTCCTGACTTTC.

The V gene is TRBV12-5, the J gene TRBJ2-1; the match to TRBD1 covers 7 bases. The germline CDR1 and CDR2 sequences are LGHNT and FRNRAP. This CDR3 is built from 16 residues. J gave up 1 base and V 8 bases, and 11 bases lay outside the gene matches. CDR3 nucleotide sequence: TGTGCTAGTTCTCCCGGATACAGGGGTTCCTACAATGAGCAGTTCTTC. Translation gives CASSPGYRGSYNEQFF.

The chain uses TRBV28 and TRBJ2-7; 8 nucleotides agree with TRBD1. Trimming cost V 7 bases and J 2 bases; bases outside gene matches: 13. The CDR3 extends over 16 amino acids. Germline V gives CDR1 MDHEN, CDR2 SYDVKM. CDR3 sequence: CASTPVGQVITYEQYF. In nucleotides, the CDR3 is TGTGCCAGCACCCCGGTGGGACAGGTGATTACCTACGAGCAGTACTTC.

With respect to this clone: The same CDR3 can be traced to other DNA sequences in this sample. This rearrangement joins TRBV3-1 (or the pseudogene TRBV3-2) to TRBJ1-4, with TRBD1 matching 9 bases. V gave up 3 bases and J gave up 4 bases; unmatched junction bases: 3. Germline V gene data show CDR1 as LGHDT and CDR2 as YNNKEL (reference sequence). The CDR3 length is 15 residues. The CDR3 region has the DNA TGTGCCAGCAGCCAGGAGGGACAGGGTAATGAAAAACTGTTTTTT. Encoded protein: CASSQEGQGNEKLFF.

A word on this clone: The sample has other DNA sequences that encode this CDR3 too. This sequence joins TRBV6-5 and TRBJ1-2; TRBD1 agrees at 7 bases. The CDR3 length is 14 residues. CDR1 and CDR2 from the germline V gene are MNHEY and SVGAGI. V was clipped by 0 bases and J by 4 bases; unmatched bases: 2. CDR3 sequence reads: CASSYSGQLYGYTF. In nucleotides, the CDR3 is TGTGCCAGCAGTTACTCGGGACAGCTCTATGGCTACACCTTC.

V usage is TRBV30 and J usage is TRBJ1-4; D remains unclear. Germline CDR1 and CDR2: GTSNPN and SVGIG (reference sequence). Trimming shortened V by 2 bases and J by 1 base, and 5 bases separated the two germline ends. CDR3 length: 13 residues. The CDR3 DNA reads TGTGCCTGGAGTTCGGGAACTAATGAAAAACTGTTTTTT. Encoded protein: CAWSSGTNEKLFF.

The chain employs TRBV23-1 and TRBJ2-7; perhaps TRBD2 as D (5 bases). TRBV23-1 is reported as an ORF; its role is uncertain. The CDR3 sequence is 14 residues long. V dropped 4 bases and J dropped 1 base, with 11 bases sitting between them. Here the CDR3 DNA reads TGCGCCAGCAGTCCACTAGGATGGTCCTACGAGCAGTACTTC. Its translation: CASSPLGWSYEQYF.

This chain links TRBV10-1 with TRBJ2-3; 14 bases map to TRBD2. This CDR3 is built from 15 residues. The germline gives CDR1 WNHNN, CDR2 SYGVQD (reference sequence). V was pared by 5 bases and J by 7 bases, with 5 bases of the junction left unmatched. The chain's CDR3 is CASSKTSGRGNTQYF. CDR3 in DNA: TGCGCCAGCAGTAAGACTAGCGGGAGGGGGAATACGCAGTATTTT.

This chain connects TRBV19 to TRBJ2-1, with 7 nucleotides matching TRBD2. The length of the CDR3 is 13 residues. Germline V gene data show CDR1 as LNHDA and CDR2 as SQIVND (reference sequence). V trimming: 6 bases; J trimming: 7 bases; junction bases outside the gene matches: 6. In nucleotides, the CDR3 is TGTGCCAGTAGGAGGCGGGAGAATAATGAGCAGTTCTTC. Its translation is CASRRRENNEQFF.